This is a list of T cell receptor beta chains from one sample in a study of control samples from healthy donors and cancer patients. Sequencing was performed with immunoSEQ multiplex PCR; in TCRdb, only in-frame clones are kept and a portion is missing. The repertoire has approximately 94,000 clones, 80% to 95% of them found once; the top ten carry approximately 1%. The sequencing input was blood. The source of these receptors is a woman in her twenties or thirties in good health. The CDR3 runs from the conserved cysteine through the conserved F or W. A D gene is named only where the DNA matches it firmly. Part of the rows lack a size; the others show once, few, many or a class for expanded clones.

D: NA; V: TRBV6-5; size: NA; J: TRBJ2-3; CDR3: CASSKYSGYTDTQYF; DNA: TGTGCCAGCAGTAAATATAGCGGATACACAGATACGCAGTATTTT
D: TRBD1; V: TRBV15; size: NA; J: TRBJ2-7; CDR3: CATSRVVTGDHEQYF; DNA: TGTGCCACCAGCAGAGTCGTGACAGGGGACCACGAGCAGTACTTC
D: NA; V: TRBV2; size: NA; J: TRBJ2-1; CDR3: CASSSMGIQDEQFF; DNA: TGTGCCAGCAGCTCTATGGGGATTCAGGATGAGCAGTTCTTC
D: NA; V: TRBV10-3; size: once; J: TRBJ1-3; CDR3: CAISEIRGDSGNTIYF; DNA: TGTGCCATCAGTGAGATCCGGGGGGACTCTGGAAACACCATATATTTT
D: TRBD1; V: TRBV28; size: once; J: TRBJ1-5; CDR3: CASSRQGGNQPQHF; DNA: TGTGCCAGCAGCCGACAGGGCGGCAATCAGCCCCAGCATTTT
D: NA; V: TRBV6-5; size: NA; J: TRBJ1-1; CDR3: CASRLRDGNTEAFF; DNA: TGTGCCAGCAGGCTCCGGGACGGTAACACTGAAGCTTTCTTT
D: NA; V: TRBV18; size: few; J: TRBJ1-5; CDR3: CASSPGQPNQPQHF; DNA: TGTGCCAGCTCACCAGGACAGCCTAATCAGCCCCAGCATTTT
D: TRBD2; V: TRBV30; size: NA; J: TRBJ2-5; CDR3: CAWSPTSGGGQETQYF; DNA: TGTGCCTGGAGTCCAACTAGCGGGGGGGGACAAGAGACCCAGTACTTC
D: NA; V: TRBV27; size: NA; J: TRBJ2-1; CDR3: CASSLSKTQESSYNEQFF; DNA: TGTGCCAGCAGTTTATCGAAGACCCAGGAGAGCTCCTACAATGAGCAGTTCTTC
D: TRBD1; V: TRBV29-1; size: NA; J: TRBJ2-7; CDR3: CSVVGMGQRFSYEQYF; DNA: TGCAGCGTTGTAGGGATGGGACAGCGATTTTCCTACGAGCAGTACTTC
D: NA; V: TRBV11-2; size: NA; J: TRBJ2-1; CDR3: CASSSSRAVTYNEQFF; DNA: TGTGCCAGCAGCTCCAGTAGGGCAGTGACCTACAATGAGCAGTTCTTC
D: NA; V: TRBV2; size: NA; J: TRBJ2-5; CDR3: CASGGRGETQYF; DNA: TGTGCCAGCGGGGGCAGGGGAGAGACCCAGTACTTC
D: NA; V: TRBV6-2/TRBV6-3; size: NA; J: TRBJ2-1; CDR3: CASSRRGGAYNEQFF; DNA: TGTGCCAGCAGTCGTAGGGGGGGGGCTTACAATGAGCAGTTCTTC
D: TRBD2; V: TRBV4-1; size: NA; J: TRBJ2-3; CDR3: CASSSLAQRGRTDTQYF; DNA: TGCGCCAGCAGCTCGTTGGCCCAGCGGGGGCGCACAGATACGCAGTATTTT
D: NA; V: TRBV6-1; size: NA; J: TRBJ1-3; CDR3: CASSEGGTSGNTIYF; DNA: TGTGCCAGCAGTGAGGGGGGGACATCTGGAAACACCATATATTTT
D: NA; V: TRBV13; size: NA; J: TRBJ2-3; CDR3: CASTQRGGSTDTQYF; DNA: TGTGCCAGCACCCAACGTGGGGGTAGCACAGATACGCAGTATTTT
D: NA; V: TRBV7-9; size: NA; J: TRBJ1-2; CDR3: CASSSLLHEGNNYGYTF; DNA: TGTGCCAGCAGCTCCCTCTTACACGAGGGGAATAACTATGGCTACACCTTC
D: NA; V: TRBV7-9; size: few; J: TRBJ1-3; CDR3: CASSLIQGPGNTIYF; DNA: TGTGCCAGCAGCTTAATTCAAGGGCCTGGAAACACCATATATTTT
D: NA; V: TRBV3-1/TRBV3-2; size: NA; J: TRBJ1-1; CDR3: CASSQPAANTEAFF; DNA: TGTGCCAGCAGCCAACCGGCGGCGAACACTGAAGCTTTCTTT
D: TRBD1; V: TRBV5-1; size: NA; J: TRBJ1-3; CDR3: CASSLEGAPGNTIYF; DNA: TGCGCCAGCAGCTTGGAGGGGGCGCCTGGAAACACCATATATTTT
D: TRBD2; V: TRBV4-1; size: NA; J: TRBJ2-7; CDR3: CASSQTAAGLYEQYF; DNA: TGCGCCAGCAGCCAAACGGCAGCGGGACTTTACGAGCAGTACTTC
D: NA; V: TRBV24-1; size: NA; J: TRBJ1-1; CDR3: CATSDLRKRGAGPEAFF; DNA: TGTGCCACCAGTGATTTGCGAAAACGAGGGGCCGGCCCTGAAGCTTTCTTT
D: NA; V: TRBV6-5; size: NA; J: TRBJ1-6; CDR3: CASYGTSYNSPLHF; DNA: TGTGCCAGCTACGGGACTAGCTATAATTCACCCCTCCACTTT
D: TRBD1; V: TRBV7-9; size: NA; J: TRBJ1-2; CDR3: CASSLGGGGYGYTF; DNA: TGTGCCAGCAGCTTGGGAGGGGGCGGCTATGGCTACACCTTC
D: NA; V: TRBV3-1/TRBV3-2; size: NA; J: TRBJ1-5; CDR3: CASSQEGFGNQPQHF; DNA: TGTGCCAGCAGCCAGGAGGGATTTGGCAATCAGCCCCAGCATTTT
D: TRBD1; V: TRBV30; size: NA; J: TRBJ1-1; CDR3: CACRGGGRTEAFF; DNA: TGTGCCTGTCGGGGAGGGGGCAGAACTGAAGCTTTCTTT
D: TRBD1; V: TRBV7-2; size: NA; J: TRBJ1-5; CDR3: CASSDGTGFQPQHF; DNA: TGTGCCAGCAGCGATGGGACAGGGTTTCAGCCCCAGCATTTT
D: NA; V: TRBV12-5; size: NA; J: TRBJ1-3; CDR3: CASGLSGGNTIYF; DNA: TGTGCTAGTGGTTTGTCGGGCGGAAACACCATATATTTT
D: TRBD1; V: TRBV18; size: NA; J: TRBJ2-7; CDR3: CASSPGQGRYEQYF; DNA: TGTGCCAGCTCACCGGGACAGGGGCGCTACGAGCAGTACTTC
D: NA; V: TRBV6-1; size: NA; J: TRBJ1-5; CDR3: CASSDAEILPYQPQHF; DNA: TGTGCCAGCAGTGACGCAGAGATCCTACCTTATCAGCCCCAGCATTTT
D: NA; V: TRBV5-5; size: NA; J: TRBJ1-6; CDR3: CASSFDDNSPLHF; DNA: TGTGCCAGCAGCTTCGATGATAATTCACCCCTCCACTTT
D: NA; V: TRBV3-1/TRBV3-2; size: NA; J: TRBJ2-1; CDR3: CASSPPGVGDEQFF; DNA: TGTGCCAGCAGCCCTCCCGGGGTAGGCGATGAGCAGTTCTTC
D: NA; V: TRBV3-1/TRBV3-2; size: NA; J: TRBJ1-6; CDR3: CASSQAARRSPLHF; DNA: TGTGCCAGCAGCCAAGCTGCCAGACGTTCACCCCTCCACTTT
D: NA; V: TRBV24-1; size: once; J: TRBJ1-6; CDR3: CATSPPPLWNSPLHF; DNA: TGTGCCACCAGTCCCCCCCCCTTGTGGAATTCACCCCTCCACTTT
D: NA; V: TRBV27; size: once; J: TRBJ1-2; CDR3: CASSSGLGGYTF; DNA: TGTGCCAGCAGTTCAGGGTTAGGTGGCTACACCTTC
D: TRBD1; V: TRBV6-1; size: NA; J: TRBJ1-1; CDR3: CASSDKQGAGTEAFF; DNA: TGTGCCAGCAGTGACAAACAGGGGGCGGGCACTGAAGCTTTCTTT
D: NA; V: TRBV12-5; size: NA; J: TRBJ1-5; CDR3: CASGFSGGGNQPQHF; DNA: TGTGCTAGTGGTTTCTCGGGGGGCGGAAATCAGCCCCAGCATTTT
D: NA; V: TRBV5-6; size: NA; J: TRBJ2-3; CDR3: CASSHWGGGLTDTQYF; DNA: TGTGCCAGCAGCCATTGGGGCGGGGGCCTCACAGATACGCAGTATTTT
D: NA; V: TRBV2; size: NA; J: TRBJ1-4; CDR3: CASSETGPRGEKLFF; DNA: TGTGCCAGCAGTGAGACGGGACCCCGGGGAGAAAAACTGTTTTTT
D: NA; V: TRBV19; size: once; J: TRBJ2-1; CDR3: CASSIRASANEQFF; DNA: TGTGCCAGTAGTATACGGGCTAGCGCCAATGAGCAGTTCTTC
D: NA; V: TRBV30; size: NA; J: TRBJ1-4; CDR3: CAWKYTATNEKLFF; DNA: TGTGCCTGGAAATACACTGCAACTAATGAAAAACTGTTTTTT
D: TRBD1; V: TRBV18; size: NA; J: TRBJ1-1; CDR3: CASSPPAGTGGEAFF; DNA: TGTGCCAGCTCACCCCCAGCCGGGACAGGCGGTGAAGCTTTCTTT
D: NA; V: TRBV7-9; size: NA; J: TRBJ2-7; CDR3: CASSSIQGPTAEQYF; DNA: TGTGCCAGCAGCTCCATACAGGGTCCCACCGCCGAGCAGTACTTC
D: NA; V: TRBV6-6; size: once; J: TRBJ1-3; CDR3: CASSLGAQNSGNTIYF; DNA: TGTGCCAGCAGTTTGGGGGCCCAAAACTCTGGAAACACCATATATTTT
D: NA; V: TRBV7-7; size: NA; J: TRBJ1-4; CDR3: CASSLGGGAPNEKLFF; DNA: TGTGCCAGCAGCTTAGGGGGCGGGGCGCCTAATGAAAAACTGTTTTTT
D: NA; V: TRBV12-2; size: NA; J: TRBJ2-3; CDR3: CASRPSMDRNTDTQYF; DNA: TGTGCAAGTCGTCCCTCAATGGACAGGAACACAGATACGCAGTATTTT
D: TRBD1; V: TRBV5-1; size: NA; J: TRBJ1-4; CDR3: CASSSGQGNEKLFF; DNA: TGCGCCAGCAGCTCGGGACAGGGGAACGAAAAACTGTTTTTT
D: NA; V: TRBV28; size: NA; J: TRBJ1-5; CDR3: CASGEKTQPQHF; DNA: TGTGCCAGCGGGGAAAAGACTCAGCCCCAGCATTTT
D: NA; V: TRBV7-2; size: once; J: TRBJ1-1; CDR3: CASSLNRAGTEAFF; DNA: TGTGCCAGCAGCTTAAACAGGGCGGGGACTGAAGCTTTCTTT
D: TRBD1; V: TRBV30; size: NA; J: TRBJ1-6; CDR3: CAWSTGQGAYNSPLHF; DNA: TGTGCCTGGAGTACGGGACAGGGGGCGTATAATTCACCCCTCCACTTT
D: NA; V: TRBV3-1/TRBV3-2; size: NA; J: TRBJ1-1; CDR3: CASGRQMNTEAFF; DNA: TGTGCCAGCGGAAGACAGATGAACACTGAAGCTTTCTTT
D: NA; V: TRBV2; size: NA; J: TRBJ1-5; CDR3: CASSEALRGQPQHF; DNA: TGTGCCAGCAGTGAAGCGCTTCGGGGTCAGCCCCAGCATTTT
D: NA; V: TRBV30; size: once; J: TRBJ1-5; CDR3: CAWSTRNQPQHF; DNA: TGTGCCTGGAGCACAAGAAATCAGCCCCAGCATTTT
D: NA; V: TRBV10-3; size: NA; J: TRBJ2-3; CDR3: CAIMSEADTQYF; DNA: TGTGCCATCATGTCGGAGGCAGATACGCAGTATTTT